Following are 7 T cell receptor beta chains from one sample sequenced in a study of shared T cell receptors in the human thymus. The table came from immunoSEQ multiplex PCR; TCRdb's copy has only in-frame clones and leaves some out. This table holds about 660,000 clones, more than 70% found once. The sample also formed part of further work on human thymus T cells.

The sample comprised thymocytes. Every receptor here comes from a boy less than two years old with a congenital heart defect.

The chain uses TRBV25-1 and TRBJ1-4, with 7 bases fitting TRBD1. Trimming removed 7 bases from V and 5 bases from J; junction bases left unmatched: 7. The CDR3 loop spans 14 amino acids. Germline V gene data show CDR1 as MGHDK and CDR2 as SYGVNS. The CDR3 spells CASTQDRRNEKLFF. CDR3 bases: TGTGCCAGCACCCAGGACAGGCGGAATGAAAAACTGTTTTTT. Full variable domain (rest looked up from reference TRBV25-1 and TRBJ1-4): EADIYQTPRYLVIGTGKKITLECSQTMGHDKMYWYQQDPGMELHLIHYSYGVNSTEKGDLSSESTVSRIRTEHFPLTLESARPSHTSQYLCASTQDRRNEKLFFGSGTQLSVL.

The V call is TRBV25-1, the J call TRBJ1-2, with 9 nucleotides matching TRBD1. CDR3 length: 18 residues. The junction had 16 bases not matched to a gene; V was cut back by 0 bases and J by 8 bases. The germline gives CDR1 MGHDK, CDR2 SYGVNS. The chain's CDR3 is CASSEYNTGQGHARGYTF. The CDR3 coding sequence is TGTGCCAGCAGTGAATATAATACCGGACAGGGGCACGCTAGGGGCTACACCTTC.

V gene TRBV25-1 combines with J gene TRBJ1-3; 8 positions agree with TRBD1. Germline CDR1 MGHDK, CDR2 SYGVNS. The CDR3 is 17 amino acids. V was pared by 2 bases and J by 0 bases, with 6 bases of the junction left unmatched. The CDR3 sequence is CASSEKTGVPSGNTIYF. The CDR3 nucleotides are TGTGCCAGCAGTGAAAAGACAGGGGTTCCCTCTGGAAACACCATATATTTT.

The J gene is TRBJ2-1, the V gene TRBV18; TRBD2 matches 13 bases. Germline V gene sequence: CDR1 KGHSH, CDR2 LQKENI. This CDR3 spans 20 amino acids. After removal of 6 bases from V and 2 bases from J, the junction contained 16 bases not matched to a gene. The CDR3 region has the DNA TGTGCCAGCTCCCCCTTCTCGGGCAGGACTAGCGGGGGCACCTACAATGAGCAGTTCTTC. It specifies CASSPFSGRTSGGTYNEQFF.

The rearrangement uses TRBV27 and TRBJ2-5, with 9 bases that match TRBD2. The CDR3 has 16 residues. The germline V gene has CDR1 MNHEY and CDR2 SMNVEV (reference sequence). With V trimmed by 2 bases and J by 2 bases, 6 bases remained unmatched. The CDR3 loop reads CASSLSGGTPQETQYF. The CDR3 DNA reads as TGTGCCAGCAGTTTAAGCGGGGGGACTCCGCAAGAGACCCAGTACTTC.

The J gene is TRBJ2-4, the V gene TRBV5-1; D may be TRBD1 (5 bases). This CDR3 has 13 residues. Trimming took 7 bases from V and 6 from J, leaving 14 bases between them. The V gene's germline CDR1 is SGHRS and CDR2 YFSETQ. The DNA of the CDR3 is TGCGCCAGCCGGACAAGGGATGGAAACATTCAGTACTTC. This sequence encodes CASRTRDGNIQYF.

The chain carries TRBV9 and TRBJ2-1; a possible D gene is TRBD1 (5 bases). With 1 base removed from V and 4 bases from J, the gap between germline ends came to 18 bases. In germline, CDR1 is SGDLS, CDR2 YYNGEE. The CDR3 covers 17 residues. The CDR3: CASSVKVGVQEYNEQFF. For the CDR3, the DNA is TGTGCCAGCAGCGTAAAAGTTGGTGTACAGGAGTACAATGAGCAGTTCTTC.